This T cell receptor beta chain was captured in a study of cytomegalovirus exposure and HLA in healthy donors. The CDR3 runs to 16 residues. The ends lost 0 bases at V and 7 bases at J; junction bases unmatched: 6. From germline, CDR1 is SGHRS and CDR2 YFSETQ. Study-wide results and caveats: The analysis excluded some indistinguishable V segments, including TRBV6-2 and TRBV6-3. Common viral pathogens (according to a later analysis) appeared linked to several of the most significant clusters. An analysis done earlier found most TCR beta V segments productive about 87% or about 30% of the time.

Regarding donors, all were healthy bone marrow donors. Amplification used 60 Vbeta primers and 13 Jbeta primers. The repertoire was sequenced with immunoSEQ multiplex PCR; TCRdb's copy has only in-frame clones and lacks some. The sample gives about 150,000 clones, more than 75% of which show up once; about 5.5% is in the top ten. In regard to this clone: No antigen is known for it.

Sequenced: PBMCs. The rearrangement joins TRBV5-1 to TRBJ2-3; 12 bases map to TRBD2. This receptor was obtained from a woman aged 25-40 years in good health and CMV-seronegative. CDR3 protein: CASSLGTSGGRNTQYF. The CDR3 region has the DNA TGCGCCAGCAGCTTGGGAACTAGCGGGGGGCGTAATACGCAGTATTTT.